The rows below give T cell receptor beta chains drawn from one sample of a study of cytomegalovirus exposure and HLA in healthy donors. Clones were read by immunoSEQ multiplex PCR, and TCRdb kept only the in-frame ones, dropping some. The repertoire holds over 60,000 clones, with approximately 95% as singletons. Sequenced sample: PBMCs. The receptors here all came from a man younger than 30 in good health and CMV-seronegative. CDR3s include the opening cysteine and the closing phenylalanine or tryptophan. Fields, in order: D gene, V gene, J gene, clone size, CDR3 DNA, CDR3 protein. A D gene is named only where the DNA matches it firmly. Only some rows state a clone size, as once, few, many or a class for expanded clones.

>-|TRBV4-3|TRBJ2-3|-
TGCGCCAGCAGCCAAGAAAGCGGATTTTCGACAGATACGCAGTATTTT
CASSQESGFSTDTQYF
>TRBD2|TRBV10-3|TRBJ2-5|-
TGTGCCTCGCTCCCAGCGGGGCAAGAGACCCAGTACTTC
CASLPAGQETQYF
>-|TRBV21-1|TRBJ1-4|-
TGTGCCAGCAGCAAAGTAGAGGGAAATGAAAAACTGTTTTTT
CASSKVEGNEKLFF
>TRBD1|TRBV29-1|TRBJ2-2|-
TGCAGCGTTGGAGGACAGGGGGGCACCGGGGAGCTGTTTTTT
CSVGGQGGTGELFF
>-|TRBV18|TRBJ1-1|-
TGTGCCAGCTCACCAAAAGTCGGTGAGAACACTGAAGCTTTCTTT
CASSPKVGENTEAFF
>TRBD1|TRBV28|TRBJ1-5|-
TGTGCCAGCAGTTTATGGGCACAGGGGGATAGCAATCAGCCCCAGCATTTT
CASSLWAQGDSNQPQHF
>TRBD1|TRBV28|TRBJ1-1|-
TGTGCCAGCAGGGACCAGGGGGACACTGAAGCTTTCTTT
CASRDQGDTEAFF
>-|TRBV5-1|TRBJ2-2|few
TGCGCCAGCAGCCCGGCTCAGGGGACCGGGGAGCTGTTTTTT
CASSPAQGTGELFF
>TRBD1|TRBV27|TRBJ2-2|once
TGTGCCAGCAGTTTGTTTGGCCAGGGGGCGACCGGGGAGCTGTTTTTT
CASSLFGQGATGELFF
>-|TRBV18|TRBJ2-1|-
TGTGCCAGCTCACCCTACGGTCAGGGAAGGTACAATGAGCAGTTCTTC
CASSPYGQGRYNEQFF
>TRBD1|TRBV10-3|TRBJ2-2|-
TGTGCCATCAGACCTTACGGGACAGGGGACACCGGGGAGCTGTTTTTT
CAIRPYGTGDTGELFF
>-|TRBV28|TRBJ1-1|-
TGTGCCAGCAGTTTAGCGGGAGGGGGCACTGAAGCTTTCTTT
CASSLAGGGTEAFF
>-|TRBV28|TRBJ2-1|-
TGTGCCAGCAGTTTCTGGGGGGAGAGGAATGAGCAGTTCTTC
CASSFWGERNEQFF
>-|TRBV30|TRBJ2-7|-
TGTGCCTGGAGTCCCCTCGGGGTCTCCTACGAGCAGTACTTC
CAWSPLGVSYEQYF
>-|TRBV11-2|TRBJ1-2|once
TGTGCCAGCAGCTTAGATATATCCCCGGGAAGAGGTGGCTACACCTTC
CASSLDISPGRGGYTF
>-|TRBV29-1|TRBJ2-7|-
TGCAGCGTGCTCAAACAGGGAACCCCCTACGAGCAGTACTTC
CSVLKQGTPYEQYF
>-|TRBV10-3|TRBJ2-7|-
TGTGCCACCAGATGGGGCAAATCGGAGCAGTACTTC
CATRWGKSEQYF